This is a list of T cell receptor beta chains from one sample in a study of blood T cell repertoires in COVID-19. Profiled with immunoSEQ multiplex PCR; TCRdb holds only in-frame clones, not every one. Here the sample spans around 50,000 clones, approximately 85% being singletons. Material for sequencing was peripheral blood. All receptors derive from a man aged 40-50 years with acute or convalescent COVID-19. Each CDR3 is given with its conserved first and last residue. A D gene is named only where the DNA matches it firmly. Expanded clones get a size class; other rows say once, few or many, or leave the size out.

V gene	J gene	D gene	clone size	CDR3 DNA	CDR3 protein
TRBV7-2	TRBJ2-7	NA	NA	TGTGCCAGCAGCTTATCTTTCCAGTCCTACGAGCAGTACTTC	CASSLSFQSYEQYF
TRBV12-3/TRBV12-4	TRBJ2-3	NA	NA	TGTGCCAGCAGTTTCAATCTAGCAGATACGCAGTATTTT	CASSFNLADTQYF
TRBV9	TRBJ1-3	NA	few	TGTGCCAGCAGCGTAGGTCAAACTGGAAACACCATATATTTT	CASSVGQTGNTIYF
TRBV5-6	TRBJ2-7	NA	NA	TGTGCCAGCAGCTTGGGACAGGTTTTTCGTAGCTCCTACGAGCAGTACTTC	CASSLGQVFRSSYEQYF
TRBV6-5	TRBJ2-5	TRBD2	once	TGTGCCAGCAACCTAGCGGGGGGGCGGGAGACCCAGTACTTC	CASNLAGGRETQYF
TRBV5-1	TRBJ1-1	NA	NA	TGCGCCAGCAGCCCTAGGGGGGGCATGAACACTGAAGCTTTCTTT	CASSPRGGMNTEAFF
TRBV2	TRBJ1-1	NA	NA	TGTGCCAGCAGTGTAATCAGGAAGAACACTGAAGCTTTCTTT	CASSVIRKNTEAFF
TRBV2	TRBJ1-1	TRBD1	NA	TGTGCCAGCTCCGGGACAGGTGGCACTGAAGCTTTCTTT	CASSGTGGTEAFF
TRBV12-3/TRBV12-4	TRBJ2-1	NA	NA	TGTGCCAGCAGCAGACTATACAATGAGCAGTTCTTC	CASSRLYNEQFF
TRBV19	TRBJ1-1	NA	NA	TGTGCCAGTAGTATAGGCCCAGGGGCCACAGCTTTCTTT	CASSIGPGATAFF
TRBV12-3/TRBV12-4	TRBJ2-6	NA	NA	TGTGCCAGCTCTCCTGGGGCCAACGTCCTGACTTTC	CASSPGANVLTF
TRBV5-1	TRBJ1-1	TRBD1	NA	TGCGCCAGCAGTAGGGACAGTGAAGCTTTCTTT	CASSRDSEAFF
TRBV5-1	TRBJ2-2	NA	NA	TGCGCCAGCAGCTTGGTACAGGCCCTCACCGGGGAGCTGTTTTTT	CASSLVQALTGELFF
TRBV3-1/TRBV3-2	TRBJ1-2	NA	NA	TGTGCCAGCAGCCAAGAACAGGGCGGGGGCTACACCTTC	CASSQEQGGGYTF
TRBV5-1	TRBJ1-2	NA	NA	TGCGCCAGCAGCTCCACCACAGGGTCTTATGGCTACACCTTC	CASSSTTGSYGYTF
TRBV18	TRBJ2-5	TRBD1	NA	TGTGCCACCACAACCAACAGGGGGCGAGAGACCCAGTACTTC	CATTTNRGRETQYF
TRBV21-1	TRBJ2-7	NA	NA	TGTGCCAGCAGGCGGGGGCCCCCCTACGAGCAGTACTTC	CASRRGPPYEQYF
TRBV7-7	TRBJ1-1	NA	few	TGTGCCAGCAGCTTGACCGGGGGCACTGAAGCTTTCTTT	CASSLTGGTEAFF
TRBV10-3	TRBJ2-1	NA	once	TGTGCCATCAGTGAGTTTAAAGGGGATGAGCAGTTCTTC	CAISEFKGDEQFF
TRBV2	TRBJ2-7	TRBD1	NA	TGTGCCAGCACTGACCCCCGCCGGGACAGGGGCTACGAGCAGTACTTC	CASTDPRRDRGYEQYF